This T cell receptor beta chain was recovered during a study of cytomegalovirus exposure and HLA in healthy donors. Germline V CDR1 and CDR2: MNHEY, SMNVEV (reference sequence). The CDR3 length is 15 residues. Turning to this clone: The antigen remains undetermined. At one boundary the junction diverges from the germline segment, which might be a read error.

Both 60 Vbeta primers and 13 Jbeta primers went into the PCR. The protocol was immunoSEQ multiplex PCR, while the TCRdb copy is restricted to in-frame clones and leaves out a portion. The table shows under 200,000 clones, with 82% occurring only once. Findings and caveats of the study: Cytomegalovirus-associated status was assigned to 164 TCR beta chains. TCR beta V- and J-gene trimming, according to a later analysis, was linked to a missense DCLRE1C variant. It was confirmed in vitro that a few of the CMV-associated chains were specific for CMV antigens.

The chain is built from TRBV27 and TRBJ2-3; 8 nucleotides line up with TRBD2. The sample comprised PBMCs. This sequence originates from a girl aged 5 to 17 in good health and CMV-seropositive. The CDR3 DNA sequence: TGTGCCAGCTCCGGGGGGGGGAGTCTCACAGATACACAGTATTTT. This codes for CASSGGGSLTDTQYF.